Sequencing of this T cell receptor beta chain was carried out in a study of cytomegalovirus exposure and HLA in healthy donors. The CDR3 extends over 15 amino acids. V lost 5 bases, J lost 3 bases, and 8 bases stayed unmatched. From germline, CDR1 is MNHNS and CDR2 SASEGT. Details on this clone: Antigen specificity is unknown.

Study-level findings and limits: Earlier analysis yielded a pattern in which most TCR beta V segments were productive about 90% or about 30% of the time.

The PCR used 60 Vbeta and 13 Jbeta primers. Per the original data handling: Per a later analysis, the number of unique TCR beta chains was roughly 87 million, of which some 10 million were shared. Data came from immunoSEQ multiplex PCR; TCRdb stores just in-frame clones and leaves some out. V and J calls and clone size are given by that table; D and trimming were obtained from the DNA. The sample includes a few hundred thousand clones, roughly four fifths of them seen just once. Sequencing was carried out using PBMCs. This sequence joins TRBV6-1 and TRBJ2-7; 9 bases fit TRBD2. The TCR was taken from a girl aged 5 to 17 in good health and CMV-seronegative. CDR3 sequence: CASSILAGEHYEQYF. CDR3 nucleotides: TGTGCCAGCAGTATCTTAGCGGGAGAGCACTACGAGCAGTACTTC.